This TCR beta chain was captured in a study of T cell repertoires in cytomegalovirus infection. The CDR3 has 14 residues. V lost 7 bases, J lost 0 bases, and 10 bases lay in between. TCRdb analysed the reads with MiXCR anew, one entry per CDR3 protein. This table has 110,000 or so distinct CDR3 sequences, roughly 31% appearing once. Concerning this clonotype: Its antigen is not identified.

This clonotype originated in a human donor in good health (CMV status not recorded). Some clones in this sample may be carry-over from other donors' samples. The chain uses TRBV12-3 or TRBV12-4 and TRBJ2-1, with a weak D call TRBD2 (5 bases). Sample: CD8+ T cells from cultured PBMCs, taken from culture after CMV antigen stimulation. The CDR3 bases are TGTGCCAGCAATTTTGGGAGCTCCTACAATGAGCAGTTCTTC. Encoded protein: CASNFGSSYNEQFF.